One sample yielded the 28 T cell receptor beta chains listed below, sequenced in a study of T cells expressing NK-cell markers. TCRdb reworked the 5' RACE reads into one entry per CDR3 protein, no DNA. The sample shows roughly 390,000 distinct CDR3 sequences, and around a tenth sits with its ten largest clones. The sequenced sample consisted of blood T cells: a sorted CD56 or NKG2C T cell subset, CD4+ or CD8+ T cells, or bulk PBMC T cells (not recorded which). The receptors were gathered from a woman aged 45-59 years in good health.

The chain joins TRBV6-1 to TRBJ1-5. This CDR3 has 11 amino acids. Germline V lookup: CDR1 MNHNS, CDR2 SASEGT. The CDR3 loop reads CASSEGQPQHF.

The chain joins TRBV21-1 to TRBJ2-1; TCRdb's D call, TRBD2, is unchecked because there is no DNA. TRBV21-1 is tagged as a pseudogene. The CDR3 has 16 amino acids. The CDR3 spells CASSKERGLEHNEQFF.

The chain uses TRBV12-3 or TRBV12-4 and TRBJ2-5; TCRdb gives TRBD2 as the D gene, but with no DNA this cannot be confirmed. This CDR3 comprises 14 residues. The CDR3 here is CASRPAGGRETQYF.

This rearrangement joins TRBV19 to TRBJ2-2; TCRdb's assignment of TRBD1 cannot be checked, as there is no DNA. Looked up from germline, CDR1 is LNHDA and CDR2 is SQIVND (reference sequence). The CDR3 extends over 19 amino acids. CDR3 protein: CATTNGPQTGLRNPGELFF.

The chain links TRBV5-1 to TRBJ1-1. The length of the CDR3 is 16 residues. Germline CDR1 and CDR2: SGHRS and YFSETQ. CDR3 sequence reads: CASSLGLRGMNTEAFF.

J is TRBJ2-5 and V is TRBV5-4; checking the TCRdb D call of TRBD1 is not possible without DNA. CDR3 length: 14 residues. Germline V gene lookup returns CDR1 SGHNT and CDR2 YYREEE (reference sequence). CDR3 in amino acids: CASSPAGGTETQYF.

The J gene is TRBJ2-7, the V gene TRBV4-2; no DNA is available, so the TRBD2 call from TCRdb remains unchecked. Germline V lookup: CDR1 LGHNA, CDR2 YNFKEQ. The CDR3 has 17 residues. The CDR3: CASSQDIAGALRNEQYF.

CDR3 region: CASSPSGDEQYF. This chain connects TRBV7-3 to TRBJ2-7; TCRdb lists TRBD2, though no DNA is available to test this call. The CDR3 covers 12 residues. Germline CDR1 reads SGHTA; CDR2 reads FQGTGA.

This chain joins TRBV11-2 and TRBJ2-5. The CDR3 has 14 residues. The germline V gene encodes CDR1 SGHAT and CDR2 FQNNGV. This chain's CDR3 is CASSLSPDQETQYF.

The chain couples TRBV2 to TRBJ2-6; the D call of TRBD1 rests on TCRdb alone, since no DNA is present to check it. The germline V gene encodes CDR1 SNHLY and CDR2 FYNNEI. This CDR3 is built from 19 residues. CDR3 in amino acids: CASSEVDRGLSSGANVLTF.

The chain uses TRBV4-1 and TRBJ2-5; TCRdb designates TRBD2, a call that cannot be tested without DNA. The germline CDR1 and CDR2 sequences are MGHRA and YSYEKL. The CDR3 consists of 14 residues. The CDR3 region is CASSRAGGIETQYF.

The CDR3 loop reads CASSLAGLSGALYYNEQFF. The chain links TRBV5-1 to TRBJ2-1; absent DNA, TCRdb's TRBD2 call cannot be checked. The CDR3 runs to 19 residues. CDR1 and CDR2 (germline): SGHRS, YFSETQ.

V gene TRBV20-1 combines with J gene TRBJ2-6; the D call of TRBD1 rests on TCRdb alone, since no DNA is present to check it. The V gene's germline CDR1 is DFQATT and CDR2 SNEGSKA (reference sequence). CDR3 length: 13 amino acids. CDR3 loop: CSGTPNGANVLTF.

The rearrangement links TRBV11-2 to TRBJ1-6; the D call from TCRdb, TRBD1, cannot be confirmed without DNA. The germline V gene encodes CDR1 SGHAT and CDR2 FQNNGV. The CDR3 is 13 amino acids. The CDR3 reads CASSFGGSSPLHF.

The CDR3 region is CASGTSGRLSTDTQYF. The gene calls are TRBV12-3 or TRBV12-4 and TRBJ2-3; TCRdb reports TRBD2, a call that lacks DNA to check it against. This CDR3 comprises 16 residues.

The rearrangement links TRBV20-1 to TRBJ2-5. The CDR3 contains 13 residues. Germline CDR1 DFQATT, CDR2 SNEGSKA (reference sequence). CDR3 loop: CSASAVLGETQYF.

V is TRBV28 and J is TRBJ2-6; TCRdb's D call of TRBD1 is untestable without DNA. CDR1 and CDR2 from the germline V gene are MDHEN and SYDVKM. CDR3 length equals 16 residues. CDR3 sequence reads: CATRDSVRSGANVLTF.

The chain employs TRBV19 and TRBJ2-5; the TCRdb D gene call, TRBD1, has no DNA to confirm it. The CDR3 is made up of 14 amino acids. From germline, CDR1 is LNHDA and CDR2 SQIVND (reference sequence). CDR3 protein: CASSMGTGKETQYF.

The chain recombines TRBV19 with TRBJ2-2. Germline CDR1 and CDR2: LNHDA and SQIVND (reference sequence). CDR3 size: 15 residues. This chain's CDR3 is CASSTYPVGTGELFF.

This chain uses TRBV12-3 or TRBV12-4 with TRBJ2-1; TCRdb's D call of TRBD1 is untestable without DNA. The CDR3 totals 15 residues. The CDR3 sequence: CASSLPTGAYNEQFF.

The chain carries TRBV3-1 and TRBJ2-1; the D call from TCRdb, TRBD2, cannot be confirmed without DNA. The germline V gene has CDR1 LGHDT and CDR2 YNNKEL (reference sequence). CDR3 length: 17 residues. The CDR3 is CASSQAMGLAGGQEQFF.

This chain links TRBV29-1 with TRBJ1-2. CDR1 SQVTM and CDR2 ANQGSEA come from the germline V gene. The CDR3 length is 13 residues. This chain's CDR3 is CSVEDWVGDGYTF.

The J gene is TRBJ2-5, the V gene TRBV11-3; TCRdb lists TRBD1, though no DNA is available to test this call. The V gene's germline CDR1 is SGHNT and CDR2 YENEEA. CDR3 length: 16 amino acids. The CDR3 region is CASSLGRDRIQETQYF.

V and J are TRBV5-1 and TRBJ2-1. There are 17 residues in the CDR3. Germline V gives CDR1 SGHRS, CDR2 YFSETQ. CDR3 region: CASSLEASSSSYNEQFF.

The chain links TRBV19 to TRBJ2-3; no DNA is available, so the TRBD2 call from TCRdb remains unchecked. CDR3 length: 15 residues. CDR1 LNHDA and CDR2 SQIVND come from the germline V gene (reference sequence). CDR3 sequence: CASSIGLAGTDTQYF.

The genes are TRBV24-1 and TRBJ1-1; TCRdb designates TRBD1, a call that cannot be tested without DNA. The CDR3 covers 13 residues. Germline loops: CDR1 KGHDR, CDR2 SFDVKD. The CDR3 reads CSPPQGRYTEAFF.

This rearrangement joins TRBV11-2 to TRBJ2-5; TCRdb selects TRBD1, and the lack of DNA leaves this call unchecked. CDR3 length: 15 residues. Germline-derived CDR1 and CDR2 are SGHAT and FQNNGV. The CDR3 loop is CASSPEGQEQETQYF.

This chain links TRBV5-1 with TRBJ1-4; without DNA, the TCRdb call of TRBD1 cannot be checked. The CDR3 loop spans 15 amino acids. CDR1 and CDR2 from the germline V gene are SGHRS and YFSETQ. The CDR3 spells CASSSSGTGYEKLFF.